Listed here is a single T cell receptor (beta chain). The data stem from a study of PD-1 blockade in classical Hodgkin lymphoma. Each patient relapsed following autologous stem cell transplantation, and prior brentuximab vedotin exposure differed. Repertoires were generated with immunoSEQ multiplex PCR, while TCRdb's copy carries only in-frame clones and drops some. Among 40,000 to 45,000 clones listed, about 65% were seen once. V was shortened by 3 bases and J by 0 bases, with 8 bases between the two germline ends. Germline V gene data show CDR1 as SEHNR and CDR2 as FQNEAQ (reference sequence). This CDR3 is 14 amino acids long.

The chain links TRBV7-9 to TRBJ1-1, with D uncertain. The sample here was peripheral blood mononuclear cells (PBMCs), taken before the second cycle of nivolumab. This TCR came from a human donor with classical Hodgkin lymphoma. The CDR3: CASSLIQLNTEAFF. The CDR3 nucleotides are TGTGCCAGCAGCTTGATACAGTTGAACACTGAAGCTTTCTTT.